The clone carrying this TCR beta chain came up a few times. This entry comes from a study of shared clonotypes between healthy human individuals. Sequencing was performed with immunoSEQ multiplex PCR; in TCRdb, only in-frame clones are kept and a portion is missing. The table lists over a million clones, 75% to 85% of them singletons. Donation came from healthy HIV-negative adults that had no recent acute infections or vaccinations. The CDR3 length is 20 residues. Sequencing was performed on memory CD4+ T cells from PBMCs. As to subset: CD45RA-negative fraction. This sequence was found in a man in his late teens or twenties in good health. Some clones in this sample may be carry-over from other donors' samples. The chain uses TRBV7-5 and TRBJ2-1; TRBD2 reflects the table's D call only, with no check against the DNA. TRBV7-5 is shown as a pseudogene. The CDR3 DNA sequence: TGTGCCAGAAGCAAAGGACTAGCGGGAGGCCTATCGTGCTCCTACAATGAGCAGTTCTTC. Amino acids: CARSKGLAGGLSCSYNEQFF.